This T cell receptor beta chain was found in a study of CD8 T cells in Susac syndrome. Study summary: Patients with Susac syndrome were therapy-naive, treated with corticosteroids, or treated with intravenous immunoglobulin alone when blood was collected.

From germline, CDR1 is MNHEY and CDR2 SVGAGI. V lost 6 bases and J lost 2, with 5 bases in between. This CDR3 comprises 12 residues. Comments on this clonotype: Its specificity is unknown.

General observations from the study: In total CD8+ repertoires, approximately 15 Susac-specific public clones were found, and several in CD8+ TEMRA repertoires.

Reverse transcription of roughly 0.5 to 1 ug RNA was carried out with random hexamers. With immunoSEQ multiplex PCR, TCR beta CDR3 was amplified across 54 Vbeta and 13 Jbeta. A single record per CDR3 protein comes from TCRdb applying MiXCR to the immunoSEQ multiplex PCR reads. The repertoire holds fewer than 150,000 distinct CDR3 sequences, with roughly 94% as singletons. The sequence was collected from a human donor with Susac syndrome. The sequencing input was CD8+ T cells from PBMCs. The V gene is TRBV6-5, the J gene TRBJ1-3, with unresolved D. The CDR3 spells CASRDAGNTIYF. The CDR3 nucleotides read TGTGCCAGCAGGGATGCTGGAAACACCATATATTTT.